Sequencing of this T cell receptor beta chain was carried out in a study of T cells in Graves' hyperthyroidism and ophthalmopathy. Diagnostic decisions used clinical symptoms, serum thyroxine and TRAb, thyroid ultrasound and orbital computed tomography. Study observations and caveats: Ophthalmopathy was told apart from stable hyperthyroidism by a 13 V-J model.

Amplification targeted TCR beta CDR3 regions from RNA transcripts. Initially, a first-round RT-PCR of the TCR CDR3 employed the HTBI primer set. TCRdb itself ran the multiplex PCR reads through MiXCR, one entry per CDR3 protein. In the table there are more than 550,000 distinct CDR3 sequences, over 15% of which are singletons. Germline CDR1 and CDR2: SGHVS and FNYEAQ. The V and J ends lost 4 bases and 4 bases respectively, with 14 bases between them. The CDR3 contains 14 residues. This clonotype appeared a few times. What it binds is unknown. Sequencing used blood. The chain couples TRBV7-6 to TRBJ2-7; possible D gene TRBD2, 6 bases. The TCR originated in a woman aged 45-65 years with Graves' hyperthyroidism that later progressed to Graves' ophthalmopathy. The CDR3 DNA is TGTGCCAGCAGCTCGGACTATGATCCGTACGAGCAGTACTTC. This translates into CASSSDYDPYEQYF.